The rows below give T cell receptor beta chains drawn from one sample of a study of shared clonotypes between healthy human individuals. This table comes from immunoSEQ multiplex PCR, and its TCRdb copy is limited to in-frame clones, with some not included. The sample consists of more than 2,000,000 clones, approximately 93% of them appearing once. The material sequenced was naive CD4+ T cells from PBMCs. The receptors were sampled from a man younger than 35 in good health. Some clones in this sample may be carry-over from other donors' samples. Each CDR3 is given with its conserved first and last residue. Fields, in order: CDR3 length, J gene, D gene, clone size, V gene, CDR3 DNA, CDR3 protein. A D gene is named only where the DNA matches it firmly. The size field is filled for only some rows; it gives once, few, many or a size class.

>17|TRBJ2-6|.|.|TRBV15
TGTGCCACCAGCAGAATTGCAGGGAACTCTGGGGCCAACGTCCTGACTTTC
CATSRIAGNSGANVLTF
>12|TRBJ1-3|.|once|TRBV9
TGTGCCAGCAGCGGCGGTAGAAACACCATATATTTT
CASSGGRNTIYF
>15|TRBJ2-7|.|.|TRBV28
TGTGCCAGCAGTCCCCCAGAAGCAGGGGCCTACGAGCAGTACTTC
CASSPPEAGAYEQYF
>12|TRBJ2-2|.|.|TRBV11-2
TGTGCCAGCAGCTTACTTCAGGGGGAGCTGTTTTTT
CASSLLQGELFF
>14|TRBJ1-1|.|.|TRBV5-4
TGTGCCAGCAGCCCGGGACCGTCGAACACTGAAGCTTTCTTT
CASSPGPSNTEAFF
>13|TRBJ2-7|.|.|TRBV6-6
TGTGCCAGCAGTCGGGCTAGCATCTACGAGCAGTACTTC
CASSRASIYEQYF
>15|TRBJ2-2|.|once|TRBV9
TGTGCCAGCAGCGTAAGCAGGGCGCATACCGGGGAGCTGTTTTTT
CASSVSRAHTGELFF
>14|TRBJ1-1|.|.|TRBV14
TGTGCCAGCAGCCTAAGGGCAGGGGCCGGTGAAGCTTTCTTT
CASSLRAGAGEAFF
>17|TRBJ2-7|.|.|TRBV10-3
TGTGCCACTACTCATACTCCGGGACCCATAAGCTCCTACGAGCAGTACTTC
CATTHTPGPISSYEQYF
>17|TRBJ2-5|TRBD2|once|TRBV7-2
TGTGCCAGCAGCTTACTTGTCCTAGCGGGAGAAGGGGAGACCCAGTACTTC
CASSLLVLAGEGETQYF
>12|TRBJ2-2|.|.|TRBV6-6
TGTGCCAGCAGTCCCAACACCGGGGAGCTGTTTTTT
CASSPNTGELFF
>13|TRBJ2-1|.|.|TRBV7-7
TGTGCCAGCAGCCCCGACCGGTACAATGAGCAGTTCTTC
CASSPDRYNEQFF
>12|TRBJ1-1|.|.|TRBV28
TGTGCCAGCAGTTTATTGGGGTCTGAAGCTTTCTTT
CASSLLGSEAFF
>16|TRBJ2-5|TRBD2|.|TRBV7-3
TGTGCCAGCAGCCCCACAGCTAGCGGGAGGGTTGAGACCCAGTACTTC
CASSPTASGRVETQYF
>17|TRBJ1-2|.|.|TRBV28
TGTGCCAGCAGCTCGCCGGGGGAGCCAGCTCCTAACTATGGCTACACCTTC
CASSSPGEPAPNYGYTF
>14|TRBJ1-3|TRBD1|.|TRBV2
TGTGCCAGCATTACAGGGGCCTCTGGAAACACCATATATTTT
CASITGASGNTIYF
>15|TRBJ2-1|TRBD2|.|TRBV5-1
TGCGCCAGCAGCTTGTGGGGACTAGCGGACAATGAGCAGTTCTTC
CASSLWGLADNEQFF
>14|TRBJ1-3|.|.|TRBV28
TGTGCCAGCGACGAGAACCGCTCTGGAAACACCATATATTTT
CASDENRSGNTIYF
>16|TRBJ1-4|.|.|TRBV28
TGTGCCAGCAGCAAAGACAGAAGTGCAACTAATGAAAAACTGTTTTTT
CASSKDRSATNEKLFF
>15|TRBJ1-2|.|.|TRBV7-8
TGTGCCAGCAGCCTTTTTGGGCAGGCGTACTATGGCTACACCTTC
CASSLFGQAYYGYTF
>16|TRBJ2-1|TRBD2|.|TRBV28
TGTGCCAGCAGTTATATCACTAGCGGGGCAAGGGGTGAGCAGTTCTTC
CASSYITSGARGEQFF
>16|TRBJ2-7|TRBD1|.|TRBV28
TGTGCCAGCAGTACCCCCCTCCGGGACAGGGCCCACGAGCAGTACTTC
CASSTPLRDRAHEQYF
>13|TRBJ1-2|.|.|TRBV6-1
TGTGCCAGCTTTTTATGGGGGAGCGATGGCTACACCTTC
CASFLWGSDGYTF
>14|TRBJ2-1|.|.|TRBV6-9
TGTGCCAGCAGTTACGAACGGAATGGGGATGAGCAGTTCTTC
CASSYERNGDEQFF
>13|TRBJ1-1|TRBD1|.|TRBV7-2
TGTGCCAGCAGGGGGACAGTTTACACTGAAGCTTTCTTT
CASRGTVYTEAFF
>13|TRBJ2-7|.|.|TRBV28
TGTGCCAGCTTGGCGACAGGGAGGTGGGAGCAGTACTTC
CASLATGRWEQYF
>15|TRBJ1-4|.|.|TRBV7-9
TGTGCCAGCAGCCGATCGACGGTCGCTAATGAAAAACTGTTTTTT
CASSRSTVANEKLFF
>19|TRBJ2-7|TRBD2|.|TRBV11-2
TGTGCCAGCAGCTTAGTGGTTCGGCTAGCGGGAGGGCCCTCCTACGAGCAGTACTTC
CASSLVVRLAGGPSYEQYF
>15|TRBJ2-7|.|.|TRBV5-4
TGTGCCAGCAGCTTGGATGCGGGATCCAACTACGAGCAGTACTTC
CASSLDAGSNYEQYF
>15|TRBJ2-7|TRBD1|.|TRBV6-1
TGTGCCAGCAGAACAGGACGGGAACAGGGGGCCGAGCAGTACTTC
CASRTGREQGAEQYF
>16|TRBJ1-5|TRBD1|once|TRBV6-1
TGTGCCAGCAGTGAGAGGACAGGGGGTAGCAATCAGCCCCAGCATTTT
CASSERTGGSNQPQHF
>13|TRBJ2-2|.|.|TRBV29-1
TGCAGCGCTGGACGGGCTACCGCCGGGGAGCTGTTTTTT
CSAGRATAGELFF
>14|TRBJ1-2|.|once|TRBV10-3
TGTGCCATCAGTGAGACAGGATCCCTCTATGGCTACACCTTC
CAISETGSLYGYTF
>14|TRBJ2-7|.|once|TRBV7-2
TGTGCCAGCAGCTTGCGCAGGGCGACCTACGAGCAGTACTTC
CASSLRRATYEQYF
>17|TRBJ2-3|TRBD1|.|TRBV18
TGTGCCAGCTCACCACCCCGATTCGGGACAGGGGCAGATACGCAGTATTTT
CASSPPRFGTGADTQYF
>13|TRBJ2-2|.|.|TRBV6-1
TGTGCCAGCAGTGAAGTTTTTCCCCCGGAGCTGTTTTTT
CASSEVFPPELFF
>13|TRBJ2-7|.|.|TRBV11-2
TGTGCCAGCAGCTCCCCGGGAGCCAGTACGCAGTACTTC
CASSSPGASTQYF
>14|TRBJ2-7|.|.|TRBV15
TGTGCCACCAAGGTTGGTGGGGGGTTTTACGAGCAGTACTTC
CATKVGGGFYEQYF
>16|TRBJ1-3|.|.|TRBV4-2
TGTGCCAGCAGCCAAGGTGGTATCGGGGCTGGAAACACCATATATTTT
CASSQGGIGAGNTIYF
>14|TRBJ2-5|.|.|TRBV7-2
TGTGCCAGCAGCCCCAGGACAGAGTTGGAGACCCAGTACTTC
CASSPRTELETQYF
>17|TRBJ2-3|TRBD2|.|TRBV7-2
TGTGCCAGCAGCTCCCGCGGGGGGAGACTACTCGGAGATACGCAGTATTTT
CASSSRGGRLLGDTQYF